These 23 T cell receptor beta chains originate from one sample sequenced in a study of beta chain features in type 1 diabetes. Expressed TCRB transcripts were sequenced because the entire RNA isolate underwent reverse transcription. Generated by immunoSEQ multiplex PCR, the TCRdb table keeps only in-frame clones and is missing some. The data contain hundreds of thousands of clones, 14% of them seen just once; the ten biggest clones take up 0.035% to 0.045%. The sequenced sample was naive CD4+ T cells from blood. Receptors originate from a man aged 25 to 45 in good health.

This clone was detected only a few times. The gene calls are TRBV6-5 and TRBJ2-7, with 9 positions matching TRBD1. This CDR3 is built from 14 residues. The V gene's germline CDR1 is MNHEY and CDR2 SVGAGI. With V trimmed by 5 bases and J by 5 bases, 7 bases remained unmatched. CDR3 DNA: TGTGCCAGCAGTCGGGACAGGGCTGTCCACGAGCAGTACTTC. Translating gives CASSRDRAVHEQYF.

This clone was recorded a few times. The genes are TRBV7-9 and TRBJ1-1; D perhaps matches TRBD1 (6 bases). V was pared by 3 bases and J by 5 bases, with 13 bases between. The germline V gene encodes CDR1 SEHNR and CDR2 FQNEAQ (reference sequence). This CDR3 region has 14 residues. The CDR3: CASSFRGEGTEAFF. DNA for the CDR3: TGTGCCAGCAGCTTCAGGGGCGAAGGGACTGAAGCTTTCTTT. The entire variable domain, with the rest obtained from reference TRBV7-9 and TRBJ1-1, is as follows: DTGVSQNPRHKITKRGQNVTFRCDPISEHNRLYWYRQTLGQGPEFLTYFQNEAQLEKSRLLSDRFSAERPKGSFSTLEIQRTEQGDSAMYLCASSFRGEGTEAFFGQGTRLTVV.

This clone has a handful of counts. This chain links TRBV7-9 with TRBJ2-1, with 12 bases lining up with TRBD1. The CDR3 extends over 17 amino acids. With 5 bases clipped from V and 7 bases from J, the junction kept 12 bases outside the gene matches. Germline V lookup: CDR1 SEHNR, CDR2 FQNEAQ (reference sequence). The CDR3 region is CASSPLPGQGAENEQFF. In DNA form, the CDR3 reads TGTGCCAGCAGCCCCTTACCGGGACAGGGGGCAGAAAATGAGCAGTTCTTC.

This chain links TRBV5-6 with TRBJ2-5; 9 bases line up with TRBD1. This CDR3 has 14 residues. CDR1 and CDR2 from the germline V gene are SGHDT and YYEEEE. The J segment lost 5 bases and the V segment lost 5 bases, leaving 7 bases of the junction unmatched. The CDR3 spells CASSLNRGPETQYF. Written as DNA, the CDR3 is TGTGCCAGCAGTTTGAACAGGGGGCCGGAGACCCAGTACTTC.

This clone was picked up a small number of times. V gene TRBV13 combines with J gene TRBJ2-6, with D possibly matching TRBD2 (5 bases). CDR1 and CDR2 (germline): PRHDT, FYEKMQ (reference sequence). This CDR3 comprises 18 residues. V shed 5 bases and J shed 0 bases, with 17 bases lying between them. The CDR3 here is CASSRRGSSISGANVLTF. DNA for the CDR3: TGTGCCAGCAGCCGTCGGGGTAGCTCCATCTCTGGGGCCAACGTCCTGACTTTC.

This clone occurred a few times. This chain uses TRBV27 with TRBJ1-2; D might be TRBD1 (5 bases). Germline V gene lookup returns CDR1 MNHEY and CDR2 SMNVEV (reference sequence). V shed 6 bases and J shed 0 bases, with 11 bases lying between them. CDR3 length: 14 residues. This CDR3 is CASSHAGANYGYTF. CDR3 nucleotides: TGTGCCAGCAGCCATGCGGGGGCTAACTATGGCTACACCTTC.

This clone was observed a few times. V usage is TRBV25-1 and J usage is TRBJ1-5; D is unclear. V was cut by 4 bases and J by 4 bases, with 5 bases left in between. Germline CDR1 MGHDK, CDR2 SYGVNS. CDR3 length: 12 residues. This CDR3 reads CASSAINQPQHF. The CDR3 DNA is TGTGCCAGCAGTGCGATTAATCAGCCCCAGCATTTT.

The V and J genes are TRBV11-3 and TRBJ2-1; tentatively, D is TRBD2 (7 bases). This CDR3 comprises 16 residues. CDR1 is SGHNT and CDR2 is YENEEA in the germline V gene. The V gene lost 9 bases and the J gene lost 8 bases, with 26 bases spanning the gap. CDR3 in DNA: TGTGCCAGTAGCCAAGGACTAGGGGGACATGGGGATGAGCAGTTCTTC. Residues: CASSQGLGGHGDEQFF.

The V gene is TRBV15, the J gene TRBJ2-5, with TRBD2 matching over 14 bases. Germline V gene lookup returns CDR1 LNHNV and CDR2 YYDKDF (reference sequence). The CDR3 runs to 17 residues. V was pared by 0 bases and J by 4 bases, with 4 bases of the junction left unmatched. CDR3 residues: CATSRDRLAGGPETQYF. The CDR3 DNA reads TGTGCCACCAGCAGAGATAGACTAGCGGGGGGGCCAGAGACCCAGTACTTC.

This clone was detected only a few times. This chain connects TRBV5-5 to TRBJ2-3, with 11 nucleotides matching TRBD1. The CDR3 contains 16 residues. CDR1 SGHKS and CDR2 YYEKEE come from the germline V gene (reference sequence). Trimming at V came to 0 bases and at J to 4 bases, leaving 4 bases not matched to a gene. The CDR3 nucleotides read TGTGCCAGCAGCTTGGCCGGGACAGGGGGAGCAGATACGCAGTATTTT. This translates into CASSLAGTGGADTQYF.

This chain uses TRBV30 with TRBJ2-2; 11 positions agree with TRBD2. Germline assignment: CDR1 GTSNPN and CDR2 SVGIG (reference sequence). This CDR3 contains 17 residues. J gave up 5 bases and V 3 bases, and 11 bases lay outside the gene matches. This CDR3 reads CAWRDRIAGGFTGELFF. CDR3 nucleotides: TGTGCCTGGAGAGATAGGATAGCGGGAGGGTTTACCGGGGAGCTGTTTTTT.

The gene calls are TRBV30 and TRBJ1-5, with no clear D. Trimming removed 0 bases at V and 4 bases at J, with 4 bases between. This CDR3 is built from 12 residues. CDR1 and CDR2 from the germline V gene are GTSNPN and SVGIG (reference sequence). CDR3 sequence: CAWSVRNQPQHF. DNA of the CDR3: TGTGCCTGGAGTGTACGGAATCAGCCCCAGCATTTT. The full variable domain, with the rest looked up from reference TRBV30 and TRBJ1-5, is SQTIHQWPATLVQPVGSPLSLECTVEGTSNPNLYWYRQAAGRGLQLLFYSVGIGQISSEVPQNLSASRPQDRQFILSSKKLLLSDSGFYLCAWSVRNQPQHFGDGTRLSIL.

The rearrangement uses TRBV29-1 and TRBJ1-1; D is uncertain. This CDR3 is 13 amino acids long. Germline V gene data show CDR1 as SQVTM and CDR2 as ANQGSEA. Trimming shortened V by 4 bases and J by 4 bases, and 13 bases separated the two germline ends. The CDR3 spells CSVGTQSTTEAFF. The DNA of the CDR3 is TGCAGCGTTGGCACACAGAGTACCACTGAAGCTTTCTTT.

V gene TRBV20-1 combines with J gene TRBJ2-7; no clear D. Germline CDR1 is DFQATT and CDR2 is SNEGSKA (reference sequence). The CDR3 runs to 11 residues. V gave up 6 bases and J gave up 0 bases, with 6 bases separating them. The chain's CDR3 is CSARSSYEQYF. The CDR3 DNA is TGCAGTGCCCGGAGCTCCTACGAGCAGTACTTC.

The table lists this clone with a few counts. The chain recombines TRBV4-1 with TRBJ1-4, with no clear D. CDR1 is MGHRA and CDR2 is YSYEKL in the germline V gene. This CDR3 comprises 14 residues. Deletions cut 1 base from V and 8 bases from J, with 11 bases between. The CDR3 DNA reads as TGCGCCAGCAGCCAAGTCCAGGCAGTGGAAAAACTGTTTTTT. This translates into CASSQVQAVEKLFF.

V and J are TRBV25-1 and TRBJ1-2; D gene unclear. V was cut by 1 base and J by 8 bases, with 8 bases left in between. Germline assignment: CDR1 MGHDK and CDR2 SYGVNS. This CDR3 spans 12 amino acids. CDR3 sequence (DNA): TGTGCCAGCAGTGAATTGCCGGGGGGCTACACCTTC. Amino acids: CASSELPGGYTF.

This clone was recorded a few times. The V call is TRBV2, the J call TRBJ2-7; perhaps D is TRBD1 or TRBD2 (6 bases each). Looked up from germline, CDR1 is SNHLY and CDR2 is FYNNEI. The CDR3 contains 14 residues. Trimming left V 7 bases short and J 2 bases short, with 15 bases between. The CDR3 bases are TGTGCCAGCACCATCGGGGGCCCAACCTACGAGCAGTACTTC. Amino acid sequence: CASTIGGPTYEQYF.

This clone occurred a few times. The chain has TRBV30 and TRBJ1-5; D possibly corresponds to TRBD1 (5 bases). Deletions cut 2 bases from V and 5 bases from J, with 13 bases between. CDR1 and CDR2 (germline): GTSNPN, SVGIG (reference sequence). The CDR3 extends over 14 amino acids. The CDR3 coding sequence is TGTGCCTGGAGTCCGACGATGGGGCATCAGCCCCAGCATTTT. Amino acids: CAWSPTMGHQPQHF. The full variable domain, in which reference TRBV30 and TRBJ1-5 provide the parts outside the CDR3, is SQTIHQWPATLVQPVGSPLSLECTVEGTSNPNLYWYRQAAGRGLQLLFYSVGIGQISSEVPQNLSASRPQDRQFILSSKKLLLSDSGFYLCAWSPTMGHQPQHFGDGTRLSIL.

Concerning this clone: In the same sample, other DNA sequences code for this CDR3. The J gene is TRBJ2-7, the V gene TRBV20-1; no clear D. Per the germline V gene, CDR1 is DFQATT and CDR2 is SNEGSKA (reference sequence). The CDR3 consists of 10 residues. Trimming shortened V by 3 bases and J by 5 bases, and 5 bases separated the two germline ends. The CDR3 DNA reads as TGCAGTGCTAGTAGGGACGAGCAGTACTTC. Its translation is CSASRDEQYF.

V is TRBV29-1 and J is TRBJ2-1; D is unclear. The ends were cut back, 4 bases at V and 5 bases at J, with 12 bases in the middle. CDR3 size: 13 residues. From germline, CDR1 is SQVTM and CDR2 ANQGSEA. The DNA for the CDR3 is TGCAGCGTTGGATTCCCCCTCCACAATGAGCAGTTCTTC. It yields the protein CSVGFPLHNEQFF.

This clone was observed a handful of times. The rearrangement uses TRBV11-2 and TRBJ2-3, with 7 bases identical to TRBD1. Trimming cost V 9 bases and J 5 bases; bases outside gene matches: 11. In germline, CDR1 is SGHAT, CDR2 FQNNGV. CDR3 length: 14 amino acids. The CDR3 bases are TGTGCCAGTTTGGGCTCCCCAGGGGGAGATACGCAGTATTTT. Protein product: CASLGSPGGDTQYF.

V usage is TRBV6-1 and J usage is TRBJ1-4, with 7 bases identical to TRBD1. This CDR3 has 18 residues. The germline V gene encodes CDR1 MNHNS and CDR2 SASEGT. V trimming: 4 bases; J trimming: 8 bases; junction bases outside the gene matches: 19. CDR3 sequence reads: CASSATLKGGEFREKLFF. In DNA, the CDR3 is TGTGCCAGCAGTGCCACGCTGAAAGGGGGCGAGTTTCGCGAAAAACTGTTTTTT.

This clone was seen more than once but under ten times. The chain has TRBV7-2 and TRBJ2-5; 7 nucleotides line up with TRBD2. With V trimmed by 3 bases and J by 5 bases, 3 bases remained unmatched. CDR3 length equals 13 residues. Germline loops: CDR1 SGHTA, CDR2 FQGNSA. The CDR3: CASSFGLVETQYF. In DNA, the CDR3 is TGTGCCAGCAGCTTCGGACTAGTGGAGACCCAGTACTTC.